These T cell receptor beta chains were read from a single sample in a study of molecular identifiers for immune sequencing clone quantification. One entry per CDR3 protein results from TCRdb running MiXCR on the PCR reads. The table shows tens of thousands of distinct CDR3 sequences, with around a sixth occurring only once. The specimen was naive CD8+ T cells from blood, with Jurkat cell RNA spiked in. These receptors were obtained from a human donor in good health. Some libraries in this study had Jurkat cell RNA spiked in. The CDR3 runs from the conserved cysteine through the conserved F or W. Each record gives: J gene, D gene, V gene, clone size, CDR3 DNA, CDR3 protein. The D gene is left open where the match is weak. Size values are once, few and many counts, or a class for expanded clones, and some rows have none.

TRBJ2-7 | TRBD2 | TRBV6-2/TRBV6-3 | many | TGTGCCAGCAGTTCGGGACTAACCTACGAGCAGTACTTC | CASSSGLTYEQYF
TRBJ2-1 | TRBD2 | TRBV7-3 | many | TGTGCCAGCAGCTTAATGGCGGGAGGGGGCGATGAGCAGTTCTTC | CASSLMAGGGDEQFF
TRBJ2-1 | TRBD2 | TRBV6-2/TRBV6-3 | many | TGTGCCAGCAGTTATAGCGGGAGCTACAATGAGCAGTTCTTC | CASSYSGSYNEQFF
TRBJ2-3 | . | TRBV27 | many | TGTGCCAGCAGAGCTGTAGGGGGGCCAGATACGCAGTATTTT | CASRAVGGPDTQYF
TRBJ2-7 | . | TRBV28 | many | TGTGCCAGCAGTTTTGCAGGGAAGCCGTACGAGCAGTACTTC | CASSFAGKPYEQYF
TRBJ2-1 | TRBD2 | TRBV18 | few | TGTGCCAGCTCACCTGGGCTAGCGGGAGGGCCCCCTTTCAATGAGCAGTTCTTC | CASSPGLAGGPPFNEQFF
TRBJ2-7 | . | TRBV7-9 | many | TGTGCCAGCAGCTACCCCGGAGGCTCGTCCTACGAGCAGTACTTC | CASSYPGGSSYEQYF
TRBJ2-2 | . | TRBV6-5 | . | TGTGCCAGCAGTTACAAATTGCAGGTCGGGGAGCTGTTTTTT | CASSYKLQVGELFF
TRBJ2-3 | TRBD2 | TRBV11-3 | many | TGTGCCAGCAGTTCCACTAGCGGGCGGATGGGGGATACGCAGTATTTT | CASSSTSGRMGDTQYF
TRBJ2-5 | TRBD1 | TRBV6-5 | few | TGTGCCAGCAGTTACACAGGGGGCGCCGGGACCCAGTACTTC | CASSYTGGAGTQYF
TRBJ2-4 | . | TRBV28 | many | TGTGCCAGCAGACCTACAGGAGAAGGGGCCAAAAACATTCAGTACTTC | CASRPTGEGAKNIQYF
TRBJ2-1 | TRBD1 | TRBV7-9 | few | TGTGCCAGCAGCTTAGGACAGGGAGACTACAATGAGCAGTTCTTC | CASSLGQGDYNEQFF
TRBJ2-7 | . | TRBV19 | . | TGTGCCAGTAGTATAGATGCAGGGGGGTACGAGCAGTACTTC | CASSIDAGGYEQYF
TRBJ2-1 | . | TRBV7-2 | once | TGCGCCAGCAGCCTTGGGGCGCCTAAGCAGTTCTTC | CASSLGAPKQFF
TRBJ2-7 | . | TRBV7-8 | many | TGTGCCAGCAGCTTATTGGGGGGTCTGGGTTCGGGAGAGCAGTACTTC | CASSLLGGLGSGEQYF
TRBJ2-7 | TRBD2 | TRBV29-1 | many | TGCAGCGTTGGCGGGACTAGCCCCCGTCACGAGCAGTACTTC | CSVGGTSPRHEQYF
TRBJ2-1 | . | TRBV28 | many | TGTGCCAGCAGTCCGGGGGTACAGAGGATGGTCAATGAGCAGTTCTTC | CASSPGVQRMVNEQFF
TRBJ2-3 | . | TRBV20-1 | many | TGCAGTGCTAGAGATCCATACGGCGCTACGCAGTATTTT | CSARDPYGATQYF
TRBJ2-3 | . | TRBV7-2 | many | TGTGCCAGCAGCACCTCCGGTGGGGGTCGCCAACTACGGCAGTATTTT | CASSTSGGGRQLRQYF
TRBJ2-1 | TRBD2 | TRBV6-5 | many | TGTGCCAGCAGTGGGGGGGGAGGGCCGGGGAATGAGCAGTTCTTC | CASSGGGGPGNEQFF
TRBJ2-7 | . | TRBV27 | few | TGTGCCAGCAGTTTTTCTGGACCGCTTCGGGAGCAGTACTTC | CASSFSGPLREQYF
TRBJ1-2 | TRBD1 | TRBV2 | few | TGTGCCAGCAGCACTGGACAGGCCTTTCGCTACACCTTC | CASSTGQAFRYTF
TRBJ2-7 | . | TRBV4-2 | many | TGTGCCAGCAGCCAAGCTTTCGAGCAGTACTTC | CASSQAFEQYF
TRBJ2-6 | . | TRBV27 | . | TGTGCCAGCAGTTTATGGGCTGGGGCCAACGTCCTGACTTTC | CASSLWAGANVLTF
TRBJ1-1 | . | TRBV4-1 | . | TGCGCCAGCAGCCTCCCCAGGGGTGGCACTGAAGCTTTCTTT | CASSLPRGGTEAFF
TRBJ2-1 | TRBD1 | TRBV4-1 | many | TGCGCCAGCAGTCGAACCGGGACAGCCCCCTACAATGAGCAGTTCTTC | CASSRTGTAPYNEQFF
TRBJ2-7 | TRBD2 | TRBV7-9 | many | TGTGCCAGCAGCTTCAAGCGGGAGGGCCGCTTCTACTTC | CASSFKREGRFYF
TRBJ2-1 | . | TRBV30 | many | TGTGCCTGGAGTGTACGGGAGCAGTCCTACAATGAGCAGTTCTTC | CAWSVREQSYNEQFF
TRBJ2-7 | . | TRBV12-3/TRBV12-4 | many | TGTGCCAGCAGCCTGACCCTGACATACAAGTACGAGCAGTACTTC | CASSLTLTYKYEQYF
TRBJ2-1 | . | TRBV4-1 | many | TGCGCCAGCAGCCACCGCGGGGACAGCAGTTCCAATGAGCAGTTCTTC | CASSHRGDSSSNEQFF
TRBJ2-1 | . | TRBV7-9 | many | TGTGCCAGCAGCTTAGTACGAAATGAGCAGTTCTTC | CASSLVRNEQFF
TRBJ2-7 | . | TRBV4-1 | many | TGCGCCAGCAGCCAAGAGAGAGGTTCCTACGAGCAGTACTTC | CASSQERGSYEQYF
TRBJ2-7 | . | TRBV20-1 | many | TGCAGTGCTCCTGTAACCGGGAACCAATACGAGCAGTACTTC | CSAPVTGNQYEQYF
TRBJ2-1 | . | TRBV5-5 | . | TGTGCCAGCAGCTTGGTGGGGGGGGCGGTAGAGCAGTTCTTC | CASSLVGGAVEQFF
TRBJ1-5 | . | TRBV19 | many | TGTGCCAGTAGATCAATGGCAGGACCTTCCCAGCATTTT | CASRSMAGPSQHF
TRBJ2-1 | TRBD1 | TRBV10-3 | many | TGTGCCACCGGACAGGGGGCATACAATGAGCAGTTCTTC | CATGQGAYNEQFF
TRBJ2-1 | . | TRBV7-9 | . | TGTGCCAGCAGCTTAGCGGACCTGAGAGACAATGAGCAGTTCTTC | CASSLADLRDNEQFF
TRBJ1-5 | TRBD1 | TRBV7-9 | . | TGTGCCAGCAGCCCGGGACAGGGAAATCAGCCCCAGCATTTT | CASSPGQGNQPQHF
TRBJ2-7 | . | TRBV4-1 | . | TGCGCCAGCAGACAGGATCCGGGACATCAAATCCACGAGCAGTACTTC | CASRQDPGHQIHEQYF
TRBJ2-5 | TRBD2 | TRBV5-1 | . | TGCGCCAGCGGCCCTCTAGCGGGAGAAGAGACCCAGTACTTC | CASGPLAGEETQYF
TRBJ2-7 | . | TRBV27 | many | TGTGCCAGCAGTCGTCCGGCGGGCCTCGGGTCCTACGAGCAGTACTTC | CASSRPAGLGSYEQYF
TRBJ2-1 | . | TRBV27 | many | TGTGCCAGCAGTGAAGGGGTGAATGAGCAGTTCTTC | CASSEGVNEQFF
TRBJ2-4 | TRBD2 | TRBV20-1 | many | TGCAGTGCTGCCGTGCGACTAGCGGAAAACATTCAGTACTTC | CSAAVRLAENIQYF
TRBJ1-1 | . | TRBV29-1 | many | TGCAGCGTTGAAGACAGGGTATTGACTGAAGCTTTCTTT | CSVEDRVLTEAFF
TRBJ1-1 | TRBD1 | TRBV11-2 | . | TGTGCCAGCAGCCTTAGGACAGGGGGGAGGACTGAAGCTTTCTTT | CASSLRTGGRTEAFF
TRBJ2-7 | . | TRBV28 | many | TGTGCCAGCAGTTTACGGGGGCAAGCCTACGAGCAGTACTTC | CASSLRGQAYEQYF
TRBJ2-7 | . | TRBV20-1 | many | TGCAGTGCTCGAGGAGCACACTCCTACGAGCAGTACTTC | CSARGAHSYEQYF
TRBJ2-4 | TRBD2 | TRBV2 | . | TGTGCCAGCACTTCTGGGGAGGGCGGGTTAAACATTCAGTACTTC | CASTSGEGGLNIQYF
TRBJ2-7 | . | TRBV27 | many | TGTGCCAGCAGTTTCATCTCGACAGGTGGGGCCTACGAGCAGTACTTC | CASSFISTGGAYEQYF
TRBJ2-1 | . | TRBV14 | few | TGTGCCAGCAGCCAAAGTCTAGTCTCCTACAATGAGCAGTTCTTC | CASSQSLVSYNEQFF
TRBJ2-2 | TRBD1 | TRBV20-1 | many | TGCAGTGCCCTTAAGGGACAGCTCAACACCGGGGAGCTGTTTTTT | CSALKGQLNTGELFF
TRBJ2-3 | TRBD2 | TRBV29-1 | many | TGCAGCGCTAATGGTCTAGCGGAACAAGTAGGAGATACGCAGTATTTT | CSANGLAEQVGDTQYF
TRBJ2-5 | . | TRBV13 | many | TGTGCCAGCAGCTTAGGACCCCTAGCATCAGAGACCCAGTACTTC | CASSLGPLASETQYF
TRBJ2-2 | . | TRBV24-1 | many | TGTGCCACCAGTGATTTTGTCCAGGGGAACACCGGGGAGCTGTTTTTT | CATSDFVQGNTGELFF
TRBJ1-4 | . | TRBV20-1 | many | TGCAGTGCTAGTGCTTATTGGGATGAAAAACTGTTTTTT | CSASAYWDEKLFF
TRBJ1-5 | . | TRBV7-9 | many | TGTGCCAGCAGCAGAGAAACCGGGCCCATCCTATGGCCCCAGCATTTT | CASSRETGPILWPQHF
TRBJ1-1 | . | TRBV12-3/TRBV12-4 | few | TGTGCCAGCAGTTTAGCGCGCCCGAACACTGAAGCTTTCTTT | CASSLARPNTEAFF
TRBJ2-1 | . | TRBV4-1 | many | TGCGCCAGCAGCCGCACACCGGGACCGGGCTTTTACAATGAGCAGTTCTTC | CASSRTPGPGFYNEQFF
TRBJ1-1 | . | TRBV9 | . | TGTGCCAGCAGCCGAGGGAAAAACACTGAAGCTTTCTTT | CASSRGKNTEAFF
TRBJ1-4 | TRBD1 | TRBV28 | many | TGTGCCAGCAGTTGGCAGGGGGCGCATGCTAATGAAAAACTGTTTTTT | CASSWQGAHANEKLFF